The next 26 T cell receptor beta chains were all read from a single sample in a study of T cell clonotyping in hematopoietic cell transplantation. Profiling relied on immunoSEQ multiplex PCR, and the TCRdb table lists in-frame clones only, not all of them. This repertoire shows over 10,000 clones, around 68% found once; its top ten account for about 15%. The specimen was peripheral blood mononuclear cells, collected 180 days after allogeneic stem cell transplant. These receptor sequences come from a male patient aged 55 to 70 who had an allogeneic stem cell transplant from an unrelated donor, so the T cells may come from the graft donor. Some clones in this sample may be carry-over from other donors' samples.

This chain connects TRBV2 to TRBJ2-5; possibly TRBD1 for D (5 bases). V was shortened by 4 bases and J by 3 bases, with 9 bases between the two germline ends. The CDR3 is 13 amino acids. The V gene's germline CDR1 is SNHLY and CDR2 FYNNEI. In DNA form, the CDR3 reads TGTGCCAGCAGTGGGGGCGGCGAAGAGACCCAGTACTTC. Translation: CASSGGGEETQYF.

This clone was observed a handful of times. The chain uses TRBV5-4 and TRBJ1-1; D is uncertain. The CDR3 is 19 amino acids. The germline gives CDR1 SGHNT, CDR2 YYREEE (reference sequence). V dropped 3 bases and J dropped 2 bases, with 26 bases sitting between them. CDR3 bases: TGTGCCAGCAGCTCTCCAGGAGGACTCTCAAGCGAGGATAACACTGAAGCTTTCTTT. Encoded protein: CASSSPGGLSSEDNTEAFF.

The chain carries TRBV29-1 and TRBJ2-7; 11 bases are shared with TRBD1. Germline V gene sequence: CDR1 SQVTM, CDR2 ANQGSEA. This CDR3 contains 14 residues. The V and J ends lost 2 bases and 5 bases, in that order; junction bases with no gene match: 5. The CDR3 nucleotides read TGCAGCGTTGAATGGACAGGGGGCTTAAACGAGCAGTACTTC. This translates into CSVEWTGGLNEQYF.

This chain links TRBV9 with TRBJ1-1; perhaps TRBD1 as D (5 bases). This CDR3 is 12 amino acids long. The V end was cut by 2 bases, the J end by 3 bases, with 5 bases between. CDR1 SGDLS and CDR2 YYNGEE come from the germline V gene. CDR3 amino acids: CASSVGHTEAFF. Written as DNA, the CDR3 is TGTGCCAGCAGCGTGGGGCACACTGAAGCTTTCTTT.

The CDR3 loop reads CASSYQSGGYTF. As DNA, the CDR3 is TGTGCCAGCAGTTACCAGTCGGGGGGCTACACCTTC. V usage is TRBV6-6 and J usage is TRBJ1-2; no firm D call. The V gene's germline CDR1 is MNHNY and CDR2 SVGAGI (reference sequence). Trimming stripped 2 bases from V and 8 bases from J, with 9 bases between. The CDR3 loop spans 12 amino acids.

The chain is built from TRBV6-5 and TRBJ1-2, with 9 bases that match TRBD1. V lost 6 bases to trimming and J lost 8 bases; unmatched junction nucleotides: 7. There are 13 residues in the CDR3. Germline CDR1 MNHEY, CDR2 SVGAGI. The CDR3 protein is CASRTTGGGGYTF. As DNA, the CDR3 is TGTGCCAGCAGGACAACAGGGGGCGGAGGCTACACCTTC.

The V call is TRBV10-3, the J call TRBJ2-5, with D uncertain. This CDR3 spans 14 amino acids. V gave up 0 bases and J gave up 11 bases, with 16 bases separating them. Germline loops: CDR1 ENHRY, CDR2 SYGVKD. CDR3 protein: CAISESTLGQAQYF. CDR3 DNA: TGTGCCATCAGTGAGTCGACTCTCGGGCAGGCTCAGTACTTC.

J is TRBJ2-1 and V is TRBV13, with 8 positions matching TRBD2. CDR3 length: 17 residues. Losses at the gene ends were 0 bases for V and 5 bases for J; bases not matched to a gene: 9. Germline CDR1 PRHDT, CDR2 FYEKMQ (reference sequence). The CDR3 DNA reads TGTGCCAGCAGCTTAGGGAGGGGCTGGCGGGGGGACAATGAGCAGTTCTTC. The encoded protein is CASSLGRGWRGDNEQFF.

The genes are TRBV28 and TRBJ2-1; a weak D match, TRBD1 (5 bases). The germline V gene encodes CDR1 MDHEN and CDR2 SYDVKM. Trimming pared 7 bases from V and 3 bases from J, leaving 10 bases between. The CDR3 contains 13 residues. The CDR3 DNA sequence: TGTGCCAGCAAACTTAGGGGCTACAATGAGCAGTTCTTC. It translates to CASKLRGYNEQFF.

This clone showed up just once. DNA of the CDR3: TGTGCCTGGGGTCAATGGGGACAGGGAAACTCTGGGGCCAACGTCCTGACTTTC. Residues: CAWGQWGQGNSGANVLTF. The chain has TRBV30 and TRBJ2-6, with 9 bases fitting TRBD1. The CDR3 sequence is 18 residues long. V lost 5 bases, J lost 0 bases, and 11 bases stayed unmatched. Germline V gives CDR1 GTSNPN, CDR2 SVGIG (reference sequence).

The chain joins TRBV5-6 to TRBJ2-7, with D possibly being TRBD1 (5 bases). Trimming stripped 3 bases from V and 2 bases from J, with 9 bases between. The CDR3 has 13 residues. Germline V gene data show CDR1 as SGHDT and CDR2 as YYEEEE. DNA of the CDR3: TGTGCCAGCAGCTCGCAGGGTCCCTACGAGCAGTACTTC. Protein sequence: CASSSQGPYEQYF.

V and J are TRBV2 and TRBJ1-5; D might be TRBD1 (5 bases). Trimming cost V 3 bases and J 0 bases, with 6 bases left between them. CDR3 size: 14 residues. In germline, CDR1 is SNHLY, CDR2 FYNNEI. The DNA for the CDR3 is TGTGCCAGCAGTGACAGGGATAGCAATCAGCCCCAGCATTTT. It translates to CASSDRDSNQPQHF.

This clone came up a few times. V usage is TRBV29-1 and J usage is TRBJ2-2; D not resolved. CDR3 length: 12 residues. Germline V gene lookup returns CDR1 SQVTM and CDR2 ANQGSEA. Trimming took off 6 bases at V and 3 bases at J, with 8 bases between the two ends. The chain's CDR3 is CSVPMDTGELFF. The CDR3, as DNA: TGCAGCGTCCCGATGGACACCGGGGAGCTGTTTTTT.

This chain links TRBV6-5 with TRBJ2-3; 10 bases are shared with TRBD2. The CDR3 length is 16 residues. V was pared by 3 bases and J by 4 bases, with 7 bases of the junction left unmatched. CDR1 and CDR2 from the germline V gene are MNHEY and SVGAGI. DNA of the CDR3: TGTGCCAGCAGTTATAGGCTAGCGGGAGAGGCAGATACGCAGTATTTT. It specifies CASSYRLAGEADTQYF.

The V gene is TRBV28, the J gene TRBJ2-2; D unresolved. This CDR3 is built from 12 residues. V dropped 7 bases and J dropped 2 bases, with 5 bases sitting between them. Germline lookup yields CDR1 MDHEN and CDR2 SYDVKM. DNA of the CDR3: TGTGCCAGCAACTTAAACACCGGGGAGCTGTTTTTT. Translated, it gives CASNLNTGELFF.

The V and J genes are TRBV5-5 and TRBJ2-1; D is unresolved. V lost 4 bases and J lost 0, with 11 bases in between. The CDR3 has 15 residues. Germline V gives CDR1 SGHKS, CDR2 YYEKEE (reference sequence). The CDR3 protein is CASSPDGVSYNEQFF. CDR3 nucleotides: TGTGCCAGCAGCCCCGACGGCGTCTCCTACAATGAGCAGTTCTTC.

V is TRBV5-4 and J is TRBJ2-7; 10 bases agree with TRBD1. Germline V gives CDR1 SGHNT, CDR2 YYREEE (reference sequence). The CDR3 consists of 14 residues. Unmatched junction bases numbered 5, after V lost 4 bases and J lost 4 bases. CDR3 protein: CASSKPGQGYEQYF. DNA of the CDR3: TGTGCCAGCAGCAAACCGGGACAGGGGTACGAGCAGTACTTC.

V is TRBV30 and J is TRBJ1-5; D call uncertain. The CDR3 has 13 amino acids. The germline V gene encodes CDR1 GTSNPN and CDR2 SVGIG (reference sequence). V gave up 1 base and J gave up 5 bases, with 9 bases separating them. CDR3 in DNA: TGTGCCTGGAGTGCCAGAACCGATCAGCCCCAGCATTTT. Its protein is CAWSARTDQPQHF.

The V call is TRBV6-7, the J call TRBJ2-4, with 15 bases matching TRBD2. TRBV6-7 is given ORF status, its function remaining uncertain. V lost 5 bases to trimming and J lost 16 bases; unmatched junction nucleotides: 12. The CDR3 runs 15 residues. The CDR3 sequence: CASSLSGLAGGPGYF. DNA for the CDR3: TGTGCCAGCAGTCTTTCCGGACTAGCGGGAGGGCCGGGTTACTTC.

The gene calls are TRBV9 and TRBJ1-2; TRBD1 matches at 7 bases. Germline CDR1 and CDR2: SGDLS and YYNGEE. This CDR3 is built from 15 residues. Germline trimming cut 2 bases from V and 0 bases from J; bases unmatched to any gene: 4. The CDR3 region has the DNA TGTGCCAGCAGCGTCGGGACAGCCACTAACTATGGCTACACCTTC. It translates to CASSVGTATNYGYTF.

The chain employs TRBV29-1 and TRBJ2-7; the D gene could be TRBD1 or TRBD2 (5 bases each). CDR3 length: 13 amino acids. Looked up from germline, CDR1 is SQVTM and CDR2 is ANQGSEA. Between the trimmed V and J ends, which lost 3 bases and 3 bases, there was a span of 12 bases. CDR3 nucleotides: TGCAGCGTTGAGGGTGGGGACCACTACGAGCAGTACTTC. Translation: CSVEGGDHYEQYF.

The chain combines TRBV2 with TRBJ1-1; D is uncertain. V dropped 1 base and J dropped 9 bases, with 6 bases sitting between them. Germline V lookup: CDR1 SNHLY, CDR2 FYNNEI. This CDR3 contains 11 residues. CDR3: CASSEVTKAFF. The CDR3 bases are TGTGCCAGCAGTGAAGTAACGAAAGCTTTCTTT.

The chain combines TRBV5-6 with TRBJ1-4, with a possible D match to TRBD1 (5 bases). V lost 2 bases and J lost 6, with 11 bases in between. The CDR3 contains 14 residues. Per germline, CDR1 SGHDT and CDR2 YYEEEE. The CDR3 sequence: CASSFWGEDEKLFF. CDR3 nucleotide sequence: TGTGCCAGCAGCTTCTGGGGGGAGGATGAAAAACTGTTTTTT.

In its sample, this clone was seen a few times. The chain employs TRBV7-3 and TRBJ2-1; no clear D. CDR1 is SGHTA and CDR2 is FQGTGA in the germline V gene. This CDR3 contains 13 residues. The V gene lost 4 bases and the J gene lost 7 bases, with 11 bases spanning the gap. Written as DNA, the CDR3 is TGTGCCAGCAGCTCCACCTTCGGAAATGAGCAGTTCTTC. Its translation: CASSSTFGNEQFF.

This chain connects TRBV6-1 to TRBJ2-7; no reliable D call. The CDR3 is 15 residues long. Deletions cut 4 bases from V and 3 bases from J, with 16 bases between. CDR1 and CDR2 (germline): MNHNS, SASEGT. The CDR3 sequence: CASSVSSAANYEQYF. CDR3 DNA sequence: TGTGCCAGCAGTGTTAGTTCTGCCGCAAACTACGAGCAGTACTTC.

This chain links TRBV5-6 with TRBJ2-3; D might be TRBD2 (6 bases). CDR3 size: 15 residues. The V and J ends lost 4 bases and 3 bases respectively, with 15 bases between them. The germline V gene has CDR1 SGHDT and CDR2 YYEEEE. The CDR3 DNA follows: TGTGCCAGCAGCCCCCTTGAGGAGGGAACAGATACGCAGTATTTT. It specifies CASSPLEEGTDTQYF.